This TCR beta chain was observed in a study of OX40 agonist ivuxolimab in advanced cancers. Study overall: A male proportion of around 86% was recorded, with mean age around 64 years and range roughly 23 to 79. Three patients had partial responses: one hepatocellular carcinoma, two cutaneous melanoma.

Sequencing used immunoSEQ multiplex PCR; TCRdb keeps in-frame clones, though not all of them. The data contain 60,000 to 70,000 clones, about 90% of them singletons. Deletions cut 4 bases from V and 8 bases from J, with 9 bases between. Per germline, CDR1 KGHSH and CDR2 LQKENI. This CDR3 has 13 amino acids. In regard to this clone: Antigen unknown.

Regarding the study as a whole: Average numbers of expanded clones were greater in CD8+ T cells than in CD4+.

This material consisted of CD4+ or CD8+ T cells sorted from blood, taken in a trial of the OX40 agonist ivuxolimab. The TCR comes from an adult with an advanced solid tumor such as melanoma, head and neck, liver or kidney cancer. The chain recombines TRBV18 with TRBJ1-6; D is undetermined. This CDR3 reads CASSRATDSPLHF. Written as DNA, the CDR3 is TGTGCCAGCTCACGGGCCACAGATTCACCCCTCCACTTT. The whole variable domain, filled in from reference TRBV18 and TRBJ1-6, reads NAGVMQNPRHLVRRRGQEARLRCSPMKGHSHVYWYRQLPEEGLKFMVYLQKENIIDESGMPKERFSAEFPKEGPSILRIQQVVRGDSAAYFCASSRATDSPLHFGNGTRLTVT.